This TCR beta chain was sequenced during a study of PD-1 blockade in classical Hodgkin lymphoma. Findings and limits, study-wide: CD4+ TCR diversity climbed significantly by C4D1, unlike CD8+ TCR diversity. Anyone who began nivolumab under 1 year after ASCT was excluded. Relapsed/refractory patients reportedly had the lowest baseline TCR diversity, below newly diagnosed patients, who were below healthy donors.

Relapse after autologous stem cell transplantation occurred in every patient, and brentuximab vedotin exposure varied. Patients had relapsed/refractory classical Hodgkin lymphoma with complete response, partial response or progressive disease as best response. This clone was picked up one time. The antigen remains undetermined. V dropped 0 bases and J dropped 2 bases, with 11 bases sitting between them. CDR3 length: 15 residues. Germline loops: CDR1 SGHNT, CDR2 YYREEE (reference sequence). The assay was immunoSEQ multiplex PCR, and TCRdb's table has in-frame clones only and misses some. Of 14,000 to 15,000 clones listed, more than 70% are singletons.

The chain joins TRBV5-4 to TRBJ1-2, with D perhaps matching TRBD1 (6 bases). The sequence was obtained from a human donor with classical Hodgkin lymphoma. This specimen was peripheral blood mononuclear cells (PBMCs), taken before the second cycle of nivolumab. CDR3 coding DNA: TGTGCCAGCAGCTTGGCCATGAGGGGGAACTATGGCTACACCTTC. This gives the protein CASSLAMRGNYGYTF. Based on the CDR3 plus reference TRBV5-4 and TRBJ1-2, the full variable domain is ETGVTQSPTHLIKTRGQQVTLRCSSQSGHNTVSWYQQALGQGPQFIFQYYREEENGRGNFPPRFSGLQFPNYSSELNVNALELDDSALYLCASSLAMRGNYGYTFGSGTRLTVV.